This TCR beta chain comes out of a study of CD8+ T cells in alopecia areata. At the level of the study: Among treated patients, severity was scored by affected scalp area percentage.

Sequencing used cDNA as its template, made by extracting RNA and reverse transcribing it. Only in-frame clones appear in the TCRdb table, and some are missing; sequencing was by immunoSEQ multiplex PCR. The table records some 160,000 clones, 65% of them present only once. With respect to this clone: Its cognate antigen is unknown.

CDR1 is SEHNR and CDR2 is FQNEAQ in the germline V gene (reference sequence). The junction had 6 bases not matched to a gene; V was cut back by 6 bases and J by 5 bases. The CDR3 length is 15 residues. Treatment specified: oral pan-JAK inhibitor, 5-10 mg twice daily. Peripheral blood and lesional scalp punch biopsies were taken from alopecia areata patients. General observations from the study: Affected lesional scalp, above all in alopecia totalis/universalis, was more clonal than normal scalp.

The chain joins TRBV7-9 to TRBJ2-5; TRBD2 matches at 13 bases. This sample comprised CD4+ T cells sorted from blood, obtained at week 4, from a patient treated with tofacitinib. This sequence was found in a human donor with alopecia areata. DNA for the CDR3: TGTGCCAGCAGTTTCGGACTAGCGGGGGAGGAGACCCAGTACTTC. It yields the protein CASSFGLAGEETQYF. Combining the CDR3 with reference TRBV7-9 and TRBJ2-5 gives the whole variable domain DTGVSQNPRHKITKRGQNVTFRCDPISEHNRLYWYRQTLGQGPEFLTYFQNEAQLEKSRLLSDRFSAERPKGSFSTLEIQRTEQGDSAMYLCASSFGLAGEETQYFGPGTRLLVL.